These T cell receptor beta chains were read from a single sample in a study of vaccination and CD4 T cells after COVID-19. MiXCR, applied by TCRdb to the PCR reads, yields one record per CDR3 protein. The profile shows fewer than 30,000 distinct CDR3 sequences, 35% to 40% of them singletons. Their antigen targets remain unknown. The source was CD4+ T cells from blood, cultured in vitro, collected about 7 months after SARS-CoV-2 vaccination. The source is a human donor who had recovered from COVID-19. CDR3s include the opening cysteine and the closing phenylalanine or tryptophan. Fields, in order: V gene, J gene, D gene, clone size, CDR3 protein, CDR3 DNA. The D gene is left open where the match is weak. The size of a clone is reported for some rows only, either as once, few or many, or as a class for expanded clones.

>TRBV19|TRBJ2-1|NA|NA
CASRDWGNEQFF
TGTGCCAGTAGGGACTGGGGCAATGAGCAGTTCTTC
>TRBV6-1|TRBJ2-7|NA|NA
CASSQTSRVYEQYF
TGTGCCAGCAGCCAGACTAGTCGGGTATACGAGCAGTACTTC
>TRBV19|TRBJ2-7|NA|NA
CASMSDPGSYEQYF
TGTGCCAGTATGTCAGACCCAGGGTCCTACGAGCAGTACTTC
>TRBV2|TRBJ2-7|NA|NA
CASRGQPSQGYEQYF
TGTGCCAGCAGGGGACAACCCTCGCAGGGTTACGAGCAGTACTTC
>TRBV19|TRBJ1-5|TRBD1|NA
CASSLRDRINQPQHF
TGTGCCAGTAGCCTCCGGGACAGAATCAATCAGCCCCAGCATTTT
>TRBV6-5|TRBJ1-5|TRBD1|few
CASSYTLGQPGQPQHF
TGTGCCAGCAGTTACACCCTGGGACAGCCCGGCCAGCCCCAGCATTTT
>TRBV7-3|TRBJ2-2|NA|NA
CASSFYLTGELFF
TGTGCCAGCAGCTTTTACCTGACCGGGGAGCTGTTTTTT
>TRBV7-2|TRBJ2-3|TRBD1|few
CASRADRGTDTQYF
TGTGCCAGCAGAGCCGACAGGGGCACAGATACGCAGTATTTT
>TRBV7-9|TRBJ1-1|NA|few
CASSPGIITSNTEAFF
TGTGCCAGCAGCCCCGGGATTATCACCTCGAACACTGAAGCTTTCTTT
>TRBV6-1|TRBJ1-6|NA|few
CASSAGQNNNSPLHF
TGTGCCAGCAGTGCTGGACAGAATAATAATTCACCCCTCCACTTT
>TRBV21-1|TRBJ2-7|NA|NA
CASSKGGGEQYF
TGTGCCAGCAGCAAAGGCGGGGGCGAGCAGTACTTC
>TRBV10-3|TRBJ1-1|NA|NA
CATRTDSTEAFF
TGTGCCACCCGGACAGACTCCACTGAAGCTTTCTTT
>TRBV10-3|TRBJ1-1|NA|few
CAIRDRGGTEAFF
TGTGCCATCAGGGACAGAGGAGGGACTGAAGCTTTCTTT
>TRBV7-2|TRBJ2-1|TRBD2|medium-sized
CASSSGLAANEQFF
TGTGCCAGCAGTTCGGGACTAGCGGCTAATGAGCAGTTCTTC
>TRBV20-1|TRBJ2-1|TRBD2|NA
CSARAGSGSANEQFF
TGCAGTGCTAGAGCAGGCAGCGGGAGTGCTAATGAGCAGTTCTTC
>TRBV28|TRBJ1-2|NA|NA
CASNRATGPWTYGYTF
TGTGCCAGCAACAGGGCAACGGGACCCTGGACCTATGGCTACACCTTC
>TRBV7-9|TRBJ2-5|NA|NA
CASSFPPDGKFLQETQYF
TGTGCCAGCAGCTTCCCCCCGGACGGAAAGTTTCTACAAGAGACCCAGTACTTC
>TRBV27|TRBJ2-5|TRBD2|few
CASSSSGQETQYF
TGTGCCAGCAGTTCTAGCGGACAAGAGACCCAGTACTTC
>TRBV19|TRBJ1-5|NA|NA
CASSILRGRGNQPQHF
TGTGCCAGTAGTATACTCAGGGGCCGAGGGAATCAGCCCCAGCATTTT
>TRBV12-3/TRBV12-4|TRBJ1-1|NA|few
CASSLGGSTEAFF
TGTGCCAGCAGTTTGGGCGGCTCCACTGAAGCTTTCTTT
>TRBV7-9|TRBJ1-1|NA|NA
CAQPPQTGSYAMNTEAFF
TGTGCGCAGCCCCCACAAACAGGGTCGTATGCCATGAACACTGAAGCTTTCTTT
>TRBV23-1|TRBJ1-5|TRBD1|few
CASSTGTGERDQPQHF
TGCGCCAGCAGTACCGGGACAGGGGAGCGGGATCAGCCCCAGCATTTT
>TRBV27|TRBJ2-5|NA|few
CASSFRFSPSNLETQYF
TGTGCCAGCAGTTTTCGATTCTCACCATCTAACTTGGAGACCCAGTACTTC
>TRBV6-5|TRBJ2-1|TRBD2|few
CASSYSGASGVYNEQFF
TGTGCCAGCAGTTACTCGGGGGCTAGCGGGGTTTACAATGAGCAGTTCTTC
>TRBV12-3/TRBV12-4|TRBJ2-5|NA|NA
CASSFATTGETQYF
TGTGCCAGCAGTTTTGCTACTACCGGGGAGACCCAGTACTTC
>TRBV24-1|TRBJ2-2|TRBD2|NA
CATNAGTSYTGELFF
TGTGCCACCAATGCGGGGACTAGCTACACCGGGGAGCTGTTTTTT
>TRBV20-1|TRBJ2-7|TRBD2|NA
CSAGDSGRVDEQYF
TGCAGTGCTGGAGATAGCGGGAGGGTCGACGAGCAGTACTTC
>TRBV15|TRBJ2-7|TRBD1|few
CATTGTGGREQYF
TGTGCCACCACCGGGACAGGGGGCCGGGAGCAGTACTTC
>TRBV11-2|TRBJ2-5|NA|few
CASSPRETQYF
TGTGCCAGCAGCCCTCGGGAGACCCAGTACTTC
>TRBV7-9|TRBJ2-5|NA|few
CASGWGRETQYF
TGTGCCAGCGGTTGGGGCCGGGAGACCCAGTACTTC
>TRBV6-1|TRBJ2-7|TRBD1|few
CASSVRTGNFYEQYF
TGTGCCAGCAGTGTTAGGACAGGGAATTTCTACGAGCAGTACTTC
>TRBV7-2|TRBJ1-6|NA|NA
CASSLGISSPLHF
TGTGCCAGCAGCTTAGGGATCTCTTCACCCCTCCACTTT
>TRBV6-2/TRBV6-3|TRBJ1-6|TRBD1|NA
CVSKGTVNSPLHF
TGTGTCAGCAAGGGGACAGTCAATTCACCCCTCCACTTT
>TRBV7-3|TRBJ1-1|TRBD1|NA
CASSLDRVTEAFF
TGTGCCAGCAGCTTAGACAGGGTCACTGAAGCTTTCTTT
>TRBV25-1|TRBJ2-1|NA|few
CASGSTGPIYNEQFF
TGTGCCAGCGGGAGTACAGGGCCGATCTACAATGAGCAGTTCTTC
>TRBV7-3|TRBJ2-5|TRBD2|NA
CASSAGRGGGETQYF
TGTGCCAGCAGCGCCGGTCGGGGGGGGGGAGAGACCCAGTACTTC
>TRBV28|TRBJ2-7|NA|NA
CASSWRLLRDEQYF
TGTGCCAGCAGTTGGAGACTCCTCCGGGACGAGCAGTACTTC